The clone carrying this T cell receptor beta chain was detected a few times. Clones were sequenced by immunoSEQ multiplex PCR, and TCRdb holds only the in-frame ones, with some missing. The sample has about 33,000 clones; 92% are singletons. This specimen belongs to a study of neoadjuvant nivolumab and ipilimumab in lung cancer. The specimen was peripheral blood, collected after neoadjuvant nivolumab, alone or with ipilimumab, at or shortly before surgery. This clonotype originated in an adult with non-small cell lung cancer.

CDR3 bases: TGCGCCAGCAGCGAGACAGGGTCCTTAGTAGCTGAAAAACTGTTTTTT. This sequence encodes CASSETGSLVAEKLFF. The chain is built from TRBV5-1 and TRBJ1-4; TRBD1 agrees at 7 bases. Trimming took 4 bases from V and 7 from J; bases not matched to a gene: 13. Germline loops: CDR1 SGHRS, CDR2 YFSETQ. The CDR3 consists of 16 residues.